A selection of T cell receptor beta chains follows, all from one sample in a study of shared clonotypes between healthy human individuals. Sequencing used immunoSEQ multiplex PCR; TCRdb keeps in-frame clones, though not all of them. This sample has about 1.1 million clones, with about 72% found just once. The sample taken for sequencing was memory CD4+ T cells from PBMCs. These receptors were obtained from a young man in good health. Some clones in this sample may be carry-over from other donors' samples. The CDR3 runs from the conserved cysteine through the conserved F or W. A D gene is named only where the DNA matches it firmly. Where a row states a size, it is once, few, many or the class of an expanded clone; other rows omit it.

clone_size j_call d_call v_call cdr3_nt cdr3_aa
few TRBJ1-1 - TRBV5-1 TGCGCCAGCAGGCCCGGTCAGGGGAATACTGAAGCTTTCTTT CASRPGQGNTEAFF
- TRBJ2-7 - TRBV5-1 TGCGCCAGCAGCCCCCTCCCGACCCGGGGCAACATTGGGCAGTACTTC CASSPLPTRGNIGQYF
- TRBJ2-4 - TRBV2 TGTGCCAGCAGCCAAGGGGATCTTCAGTACTTC CASSQGDLQYF
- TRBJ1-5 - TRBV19 TGTGCCAGTAAGGATCGGCGGAGAGGAAATCAGCCCCAGCATTTT CASKDRRRGNQPQHF
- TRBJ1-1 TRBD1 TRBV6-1 TGTGCCAGCAGTGAAGGGGGGACAGGGGATGAAGCTTTCTTT CASSEGGTGDEAFF
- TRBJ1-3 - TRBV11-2 TGTGCCAGCAGCTTAGCACAGAAAAGAATTGGAAACACCATATATTTT CASSLAQKRIGNTIYF
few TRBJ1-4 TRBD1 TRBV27 TGTGCCAGCAGTTTATCGAAGGGACAGGGGCCAGAAAAACTGTTTTTT CASSLSKGQGPEKLFF
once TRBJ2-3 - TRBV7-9 TGTGCCAGCAGCGATTATGGCCCCGGGGGCACGCAGTATTTT CASSDYGPGGTQYF
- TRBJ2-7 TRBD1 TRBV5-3 TGTGCCAGAAGCTACCCCGGGACAGGGGGCCGAGGAAGAAGCTACGAGCAGTACTTC CARSYPGTGGRGRSYEQYF
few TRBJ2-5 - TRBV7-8 TGTGCCAGCAGCAAGGAGGTTCAAGAGACCCAGTACTTC CASSKEVQETQYF
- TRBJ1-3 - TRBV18 TGTGCCAGCTCACTCCGAGGGGCAGCCGCTGGAAACACCATATATTTT CASSLRGAAAGNTIYF
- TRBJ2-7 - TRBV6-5 TGTGCCAGCAGTCGACTCGGACAGACCTACGAGCAGTACTTC CASSRLGQTYEQYF
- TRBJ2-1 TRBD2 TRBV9 TGTGCCAGCAGCGTTGCCGGGACTAGCGCATACAATGAGCAGTTCTTC CASSVAGTSAYNEQFF
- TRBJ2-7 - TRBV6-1 TGTGCCACTCCGGGACCCACCTACGAGCAGTACTTC CATPGPTYEQYF
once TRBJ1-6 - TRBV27 TGTGCCAGCAGTTTACGCCCCCCTAAGGGCTCCTATAATTCACCCCTCCACTTT CASSLRPPKGSYNSPLHF
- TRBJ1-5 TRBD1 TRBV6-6 TGTGCCAGCAGTTACTCTCAGGGGGCGCGAGAACAGCCCCAGCATTTT CASSYSQGAREQPQHF
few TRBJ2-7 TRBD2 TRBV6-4 TGTGCCAGCAGTGAAAGCGGGATTGGCGAGCAGTACTTC CASSESGIGEQYF
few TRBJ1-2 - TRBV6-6 TGTGCCAGCAGTTATTCAGGGTCCTATGGCTACACCTTC CASSYSGSYGYTF
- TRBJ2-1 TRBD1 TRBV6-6 TGTGCCAGCAGACAGGGGGCTCTCTATGAGCAGTTCTTC CASRQGALYEQFF
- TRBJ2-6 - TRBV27 TGTGCCAGCAGACGCCCGGGGTCTGGGGCCAACGTCCTGACTTTC CASRRPGSGANVLTF
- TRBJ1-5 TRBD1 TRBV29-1 TGCAGCGTTGGACAGGGGGCCGGGCAGCCCCAGCATTTT CSVGQGAGQPQHF
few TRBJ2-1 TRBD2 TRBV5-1 TGCGCCAGCAGCTTGACGGGCGGGAGCTACAATGAGCAGTTCTTC CASSLTGGSYNEQFF
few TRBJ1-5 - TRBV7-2 TGTGCCAGCAGCCCGACAGGTCAGCCCCAGCATTTT CASSPTGQPQHF
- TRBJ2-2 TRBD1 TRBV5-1 TGCGCCAGCAGCTTGACAGGGGTGAACACCGGGGAGCTGTTTTTT CASSLTGVNTGELFF
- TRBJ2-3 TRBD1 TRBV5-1 TGCGCCAGCAGCACGGACAGGGCGAGCACAGATACGCAGTATTTT CASSTDRASTDTQYF
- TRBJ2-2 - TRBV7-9 TGTGCCAGCAGCTTAAGGGGCCCGGGGACCGGGGAGCTGTTTTTT CASSLRGPGTGELFF
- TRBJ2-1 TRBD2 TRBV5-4 TGTGCCAGCAGCTTGGCGCTAGCGGGAGCCAATGAGCAGTTCTTC CASSLALAGANEQFF
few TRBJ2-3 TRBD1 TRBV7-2 TGTGCCAGCAGCTTTGGGACAGGGCTGAGGGCGCAGTATTTT CASSFGTGLRAQYF
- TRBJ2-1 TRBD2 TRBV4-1 TGCGCCAGCAGCGCACCCGGGACTACCAATGAGCAGTTCTTC CASSAPGTTNEQFF
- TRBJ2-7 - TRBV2 TGTGCCAGCAGTGTTAGCCGGTACGAGCAGTACTTC CASSVSRYEQYF
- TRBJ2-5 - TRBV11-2 TGTGCCAGCAGTTTTCAACCAAGGGTAAACCGAGAGACCCAGTACTTC CASSFQPRVNRETQYF
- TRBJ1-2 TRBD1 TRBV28 TGTGCCAGCAGTTTACGGGACAGCTATGGCTACACCTTC CASSLRDSYGYTF
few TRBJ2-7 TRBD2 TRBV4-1 TGCGCCAGCAGCCTCACTAGCGGGATCAGCTCCTACGAGCAGTACTTC CASSLTSGISSYEQYF
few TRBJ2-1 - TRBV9 TGTGCCAGCAGCGTAGGGGCAGGGGTTAAGAATGAGCAGTTCTTC CASSVGAGVKNEQFF
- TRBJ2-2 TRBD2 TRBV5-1 TGCGCCAGCAGCTTGATAGGATTTCGAGCGGGAGATCCCGGGGAGCTGTTTTTT CASSLIGFRAGDPGELFF
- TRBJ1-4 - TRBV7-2 TGTGCCAGCAGCTCGCGTACAGGGATATGGGAAAAACTGTTTTTT CASSSRTGIWEKLFF
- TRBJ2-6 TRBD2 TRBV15 TGTGCCACCAGCAGTACCGGGACTAGCTCCTCTGGGGCCAACGTCCTGACTTTC CATSSTGTSSSGANVLTF
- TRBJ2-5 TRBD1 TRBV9 TGTGCCAGCAGCGACCGCCGAGGGGGCGAGACCCAGTACTTC CASSDRRGGETQYF
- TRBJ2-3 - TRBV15 TGTGCCACCAGCAGGAGGGTAGGTGCCGATACGCAGTATTTT CATSRRVGADTQYF
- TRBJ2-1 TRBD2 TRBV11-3 TGTGCCAGCAGCTTTTTAGCGGGAGGCCGGGGCAATGAGCAGTTCTTC CASSFLAGGRGNEQFF
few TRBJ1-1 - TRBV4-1 TGCGCCAGCAGCCGGTGGGAGGGGCAGAACACTGAAGCTTTCTTT CASSRWEGQNTEAFF
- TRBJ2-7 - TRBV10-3 TGTGCCATCCGGGCGGGACAAAGAACCTACGAGCAGTACTTC CAIRAGQRTYEQYF
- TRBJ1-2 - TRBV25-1 TGTGCCAGCAGTGAAGTGGGGCCCCCCACCTTC CASSEVGPPTF
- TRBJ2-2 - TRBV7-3 TGTGCCAGCAGCTTAACCGCGAACACCGGGGAGCTGTTTTTT CASSLTANTGELFF
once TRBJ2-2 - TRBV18 TGTGCCAGCTCACCATATACTAGAAACACCGGGGAGCTGTTTTTT CASSPYTRNTGELFF
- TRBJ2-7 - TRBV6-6 TGTGCCAGCAGTACTGAAGTATTCGGATACGAGCAGTACTTC CASSTEVFGYEQYF
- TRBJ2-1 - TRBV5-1 TGCGCCAGCAGCCCCCAAGGGGGTTTAAATGAGCAGTTCTTC CASSPQGGLNEQFF